The source of this T cell receptor beta chain is a study of blood T cell repertoires in COVID-19 (TCRdb year 2020). In the study overall: The collaborator samples originated in the United States, Italy and Spain and spanned the acute and convalescent phases of COVID-19. The material from the prospective study consisted of cDNA or gDNA derived from T cells, B-cell-depleted T cells, or PBMCs. Subjects who had been exposed to COVID-19, were actively infected with it, or had recovered from it provided the deeply sampled blood TCRbeta repertoires that made up the dataset. The repertoires were released in a freely available public database intended as a resource for research on the immune response to SARS-CoV-2. Samples were obtained from the ongoing ImmuneRACE study (first 160 participants) and from over 1,000 subjects provided by 6 global collaborators. A de-identified subject ID, COVID-19 status, age in years and sex were almost always included in the sample metadata. HLA class I and class II types, where available, came from metadata supplied by the sample provider rather than from assay-based typing.

What the study reported, not specific to this receptor: The amount of clinical and demographic metadata varied by source and participant and was provided uncurated.

TCRbeta CDR3 regions were amplified from genomic DNA using the immunoSEQ Assay, a bias-controlled multiplex PCR. From the authors' description of their analysis: Within the assay, amplification of reference gene primers was used to estimate how many nucleated cells each sample contained. To quantify the absolute abundance of each unique TCRbeta CDR3 rearrangement, sequence reads were collapsed and filtered. For each sample, productive Simpson clonality was calculated as the square root of Simpson's diversity index over productive rearrangements. TCRdb carries this immuneACCESS record with in-frame sequences only. Its versions omit some clonotypes, under half of them owing to an unresolved V gene in the studies checked, with the rest unexplained. The V and J calls and clone size were taken over from that table, and D and trimming were inferred from the DNA. Counted in this sample were more than 110,000 clones; roughly 80% of them appeared once. The leading ten clones occupy 4.5% to 5.5% of the sample.

In the prospective study, participants were roughly 18 to 100 years old, resided in fewer than 25 geographic areas of the United States, and were enrolled through a virtual design. In the prospective study, cohorts were assigned on the basis of participant-reported clinical history obtained from a screening survey and a study questionnaire. Mobile phlebotomists in the prospective study collected whole blood, serum and a nasopharyngeal or oropharyngeal swab from every participant. Over a 2-month period, participants in the prospective study had the option of providing additional blood draws and questionnaires. Before DNA extraction, prospective study blood samples were shipped either frozen or at room temperature. The junction shows trimming of 0 bases on V and 12 bases on J, plus 15 bases between the germline ends. CDR1 and CDR2, looked up from the germline V gene, are MRHNA and SNTAGT. Including cysteine and phenylalanine, the CDR3 has 14 amino acids. The DNA shown is the 42-base CDR3, in frame from base 1.

Comments on this clone: Its antigen is currently not known. Per-base qualities were not stored, and no clone one base away is much larger.

The material sequenced was PBMCs or T cells enriched from blood (not recorded which). The TCR originated in a middle-aged man with acute COVID-19. The sequence is built from TRBV6-4 and TRBJ2-1, and TRBD2 may be the D gene, going by 5 matching bases. The CDR3 amino acid sequence is: CASSDSRESRLQFF. The sequenced DNA is TGTGCCAGCAGTGACTCTCGGGAATCACGGCTGCAGTTCTTC.